A single sample gave rise to the 20 T cell receptor beta chains below, sequenced in a study of blood T cell repertoires in COVID-19 (dated by TCRdb to about 2020). The library was built by means of the immunoSEQ multiplex PCR assay. This immuneACCESS table, as held by TCRdb, lists in-frame sequences with V and J called but not all clones. Of the missing ones, under half trace to an unresolved V gene in checked studies; the others have no known cause. The sample has some 150,000 clones on record, just over 85% of them singletons. The ten largest clones take up less than 3.5% of the sample. Input material: peripheral blood. Receptors were obtained from a man between 65 and 79 years old with acute or convalescent COVID-19.

The chain's CDR3 is CAIRTSGSNNEQFF. The CDR3 DNA reads as TGTGCCATACGGACTAGCGGGTCAAACAATGAGCAGTTCTTC. The genes are TRBV10-3 and TRBJ2-1, with 11 bases fitting TRBD2. CDR1 ENHRY and CDR2 SYGVKD come from the germline V gene. The V gene end was trimmed by 9 bases and the J gene end by 5 bases; junction bases not matched to a gene: 6. This CDR3 has 14 amino acids.

The chain carries TRBV7-3 and TRBJ2-7, with a weak D call TRBD2 (6 bases). The CDR3 is 15 residues long. Germline CDR1 and CDR2: SGHTA and FQGTGA. Trimming cost V 2 bases and J 3 bases, with 14 bases left between them. In DNA form, the CDR3 reads TGTGCCAGCAGCTTATTCGCGGGGCCTTACTACGAGCAGTACTTC. Its protein product is CASSLFAGPYYEQYF.

About this clone itself: The CDR3 carries no conserved terminal phenylalanine or tryptophan, so it likely arises from a read error. No DNA is shown, since the ends of the CDR3 on it are uncertain; the CDR3 is the one TCRdb lists. This chain uses TRBV19 with TRBJ2-7; the DNA was not used to check the table's D call, TRBD2. The CDR3 has 13 amino acids, counting both end residues. CDR1 and CDR2 (germline): LNHDA, SQIVND (reference sequence). CDR3 in amino acids: CATSGASGLRAVL.

The chain uses TRBV11-3 and TRBJ2-5, with 7 positions matching TRBD2. With V trimmed by 6 bases and J by 3 bases, 7 bases remained unmatched. This CDR3 contains 14 residues. The germline V gene encodes CDR1 SGHNT and CDR2 YENEEA. The CDR3 here is CASSSSGSKETQYF. The DNA of the CDR3 is TGTGCCAGCAGTTCTAGCGGATCAAAAGAGACCCAGTACTTC. The whole variable domain, remainder taken from reference TRBV11-3 and TRBJ2-5, is EAGVVQSPRYKIIEKKQPVAFWCNPISGHNTLYWYLQNLGQGPELLIRYENEEAVDDSQLPKDRFSAERLKGVDSTLKIQPAELGDSAVYLCASSSSGSKETQYFGPGTRLLVL.

This chain joins TRBV7-9 and TRBJ2-2; TRBD2 matches at 9 bases. Germline V gene lookup returns CDR1 SEHNR and CDR2 FQNEAQ (reference sequence). The V segment lost 3 bases and the J segment 6 bases; nucleotides outside the gene matches: 5. The length of the CDR3 is 15 residues. The CDR3 DNA sequence: TGTGCCAGCAGCTTTGTTAGCGGGGGCGCCGGGGAGCTGTTTTTT. Its translation: CASSFVSGGAGELFF.

This CDR3 is CASSYSKRGEGYTF. Written as DNA, the CDR3 is TGTGCCAGCAGTTACTCGAAAAGGGGTGAGGGCTACACCTTC. The chain couples TRBV6-6 to TRBJ1-2; weak D call: TRBD1 (5 bases). Germline V gene sequence: CDR1 MNHNY, CDR2 SVGAGI (reference sequence). The CDR3 is 14 residues long. V was cut by 0 bases and J by 8 bases, with 13 bases left in between.

DNA for the CDR3: TGTGCCAGCAGTTACTCGAGAAGAAACACTGAAGCTTTCTTT. Its translation is CASSYSRRNTEAFF. The J gene is TRBJ1-1, the V gene TRBV6-5; D unclear. Deletions cut 0 bases from V and 2 bases from J, with 7 bases between. This CDR3 comprises 14 residues. Germline V gives CDR1 MNHEY, CDR2 SVGAGI.

The rearrangement joins TRBV25-1 to TRBJ1-2; D is undetermined. CDR1 and CDR2 from the germline V gene are MGHDK and SYGVNS. The ends were cut back, 0 bases at V and 7 bases at J, with 12 bases in the middle. The CDR3 sequence is 14 residues long. CDR3 protein: CASSEYGSAGGYTF. CDR3 nucleotides: TGTGCCAGCAGTGAATACGGGAGCGCGGGTGGCTACACCTTC.

The chain recombines TRBV5-1 with TRBJ1-4, with TRBD1 matching over 10 bases. V was clipped by 4 bases and J by 7 bases; unmatched bases: 7. The germline V gene encodes CDR1 SGHRS and CDR2 YFSETQ. The length of the CDR3 is 15 residues. This chain's CDR3 is CASSPDRGLVEKLFF. In nucleotides, the CDR3 is TGCGCCAGCAGCCCTGACAGGGGGCTAGTTGAAAAACTGTTTTTT.

V usage is TRBV9 and J usage is TRBJ1-2; D is unclear. V gave up 0 bases and J gave up 4 bases, with 16 bases separating them. This CDR3 comprises 16 residues. Germline V lookup: CDR1 SGDLS, CDR2 YYNGEE. CDR3: CASSVAGGSGGYGYTF. As DNA, the CDR3 is TGTGCCAGCAGCGTAGCGGGAGGCTCCGGTGGCTATGGCTACACCTTC.

This clone was seen a single time. CDR3 nucleotides: TGTGCCACCAGTGATCCGGACGGGAACCAAGAGACCCAGTACTTC. Protein sequence: CATSDPDGNQETQYF. This sequence joins TRBV24-1 and TRBJ2-5, with D tentatively TRBD2 (5 bases). Germline lookup yields CDR1 KGHDR and CDR2 SFDVKD. The CDR3 runs 15 residues. The ends were cut back, 3 bases at V and 0 bases at J, with 10 bases in the middle.

The chain carries TRBV7-3 and TRBJ2-2; D is ambiguous. Germline CDR1 and CDR2: SGHTA and FQGTGA. The CDR3 sequence is 14 residues long. V dropped 5 bases and J dropped 0 bases, with 7 bases sitting between them. CDR3 residues: CASSPGPNTGELFF. DNA for the CDR3: TGTGCCAGCAGCCCTGGCCCGAACACCGGGGAGCTGTTTTTT.

This chain joins TRBV7-2 and TRBJ1-2, with TRBD1 matching over 9 bases. With 6 bases clipped from V and 2 bases from J, the junction kept 10 bases outside the gene matches. CDR3 size: 16 residues. Germline V gene lookup returns CDR1 SGHTA and CDR2 FQGNSA. CDR3 loop: CASSSISGTGNYGYTF. The CDR3 DNA reads as TGTGCCAGCAGTTCTATTTCCGGGACAGGGAACTATGGCTACACCTTC. The full variable domain, with the rest looked up from reference TRBV7-2 and TRBJ1-2, is GAGVSQSPSNKVTEKGKDVELRCDPISGHTALYWYRQSLGQGLEFLIYFQGNSAPDKSGLPSDRFSAERTGGSVSTLTIQRTQQEDSAVYLCASSSISGTGNYGYTFGSGTRLTVV.

This chain connects TRBV28 to TRBJ2-1; 11 bases match TRBD1. V lost 3 bases, J lost 6 bases, and 7 bases stayed unmatched. The CDR3 is 16 residues long. In germline, CDR1 is MDHEN, CDR2 SYDVKM. DNA for the CDR3: TGTGCCAGCAGTTTGAACGGGACAGGGGGATTCAATGAGCAGTTCTTC. It is translated as CASSLNGTGGFNEQFF.

The chain combines TRBV19 with TRBJ2-5, with a tentative D call TRBD1 (6 bases). With 5 bases removed from V and 5 bases from J, the gap between germline ends came to 15 bases. The CDR3 has 14 residues. The germline CDR1 and CDR2 sequences are LNHDA and SQIVND (reference sequence). The CDR3 DNA reads TGTGCCAGTAGTTCCGCTTTGAGGGGGGAGACCCAGTACTTC. Translated, it gives CASSSALRGETQYF.

V and J are TRBV3-1 (or the pseudogene TRBV3-2) and TRBJ2-2, with 8 positions matching TRBD2. The CDR3 runs 15 residues. Trimming took 1 base from V and 6 from J; bases not matched to a gene: 4. Germline CDR1 reads LGHDT; CDR2 reads YNNKEL (reference sequence). CDR3 residues: CASSQAGRASGELFF. CDR3 in DNA: TGTGCCAGCAGCCAAGCCGGGAGGGCCTCCGGGGAGCTGTTTTTT.

This chain connects TRBV7-2 to TRBJ1-5; 10 nucleotides line up with TRBD1. The CDR3 is 16 residues long. Germline loops: CDR1 SGHTA, CDR2 FQGNSA. The junction had 5 bases not matched to a gene; V was cut back by 4 bases and J by 2 bases. The CDR3 DNA follows: TGTGCCAGCAGCTCCTGGACAGGGGGTGGCAATCAGCCCCAGCATTTT. Its translation: CASSSWTGGGNQPQHF.

The chain employs TRBV9 and TRBJ2-1; TRBD2 aligns across 13 bases. The CDR3 length is 13 residues. The ends lost 7 bases at V and 8 bases at J; junction bases unmatched: 3. Germline CDR1 and CDR2: SGDLS and YYNGEE. The CDR3 bases are TGTGCCAGCGGACTAGCGGGAGAGGATGAGCAGTTCTTC. Encoded protein: CASGLAGEDEQFF.

The chain recombines TRBV28 with TRBJ2-7; TRBD2 matches 10 bases. The germline gives CDR1 MDHEN, CDR2 SYDVKM. This CDR3 has 16 residues. After removal of 3 bases from V and 7 bases from J, the junction contained 12 bases not matched to a gene. The CDR3 DNA sequence: TGTGCCAGCAGTTTCGCCGTGGGGCTAGCGGGGGTGGAGCAGTACTTC. Protein: CASSFAVGLAGVEQYF.

This clone was recorded once. The chain carries TRBV6-5 and TRBJ1-3; D is undetermined. The CDR3 contains 15 residues. V lost 6 bases and J lost 0, with 12 bases in between. Germline CDR1 and CDR2: MNHEY and SVGAGI. The CDR3: CASSNTASSGNTIYF. The CDR3 nucleotides are TGTGCCAGCAGCAACACAGCATCCTCTGGAAACACCATATATTTT.